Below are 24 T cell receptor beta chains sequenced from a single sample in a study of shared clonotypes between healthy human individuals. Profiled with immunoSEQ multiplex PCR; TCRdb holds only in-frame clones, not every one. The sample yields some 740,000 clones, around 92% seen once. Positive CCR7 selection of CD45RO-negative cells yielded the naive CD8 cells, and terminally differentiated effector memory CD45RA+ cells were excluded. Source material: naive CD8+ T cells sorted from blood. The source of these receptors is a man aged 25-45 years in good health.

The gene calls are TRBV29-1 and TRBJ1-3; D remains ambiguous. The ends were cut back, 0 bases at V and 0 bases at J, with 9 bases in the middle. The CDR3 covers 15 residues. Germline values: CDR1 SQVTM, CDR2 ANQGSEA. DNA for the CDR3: TGCAGCGTTGAAGATTTCACTAACTCTGGAAACACCATATATTTT. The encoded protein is CSVEDFTNSGNTIYF.

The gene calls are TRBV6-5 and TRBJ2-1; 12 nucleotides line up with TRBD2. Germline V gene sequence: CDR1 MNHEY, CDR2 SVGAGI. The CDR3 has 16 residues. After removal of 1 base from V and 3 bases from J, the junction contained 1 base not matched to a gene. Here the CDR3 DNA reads TGTGCCAGCAGTTACTGGACTAGCGGGGACTACAATGAGCAGTTCTTC. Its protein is CASSYWTSGDYNEQFF.

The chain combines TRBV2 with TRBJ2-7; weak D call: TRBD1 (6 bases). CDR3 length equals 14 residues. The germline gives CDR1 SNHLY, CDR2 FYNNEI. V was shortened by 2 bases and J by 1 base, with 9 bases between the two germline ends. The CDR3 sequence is CASSELGASYEQYF. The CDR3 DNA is TGTGCCAGCAGTGAACTGGGGGCATCCTACGAGCAGTACTTC.

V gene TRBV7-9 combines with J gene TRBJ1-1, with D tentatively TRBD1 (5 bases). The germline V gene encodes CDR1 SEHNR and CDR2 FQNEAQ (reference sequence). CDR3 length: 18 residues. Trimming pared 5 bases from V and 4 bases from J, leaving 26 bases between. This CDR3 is CASSRPTSTAPLGTEAFF. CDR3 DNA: TGTGCCAGCAGCCGACCGACCTCGACAGCCCCGCTGGGCACTGAAGCTTTCTTT.

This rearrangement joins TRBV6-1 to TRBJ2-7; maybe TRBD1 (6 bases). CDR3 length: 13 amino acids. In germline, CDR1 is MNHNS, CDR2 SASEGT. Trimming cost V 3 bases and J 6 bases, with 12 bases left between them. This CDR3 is CASSDPTGFEQYF. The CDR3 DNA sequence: TGTGCCAGCAGTGACCCGACAGGTTTCGAGCAGTACTTC.

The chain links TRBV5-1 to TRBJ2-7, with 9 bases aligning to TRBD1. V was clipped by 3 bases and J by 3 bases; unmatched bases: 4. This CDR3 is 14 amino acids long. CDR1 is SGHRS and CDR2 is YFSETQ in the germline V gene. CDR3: CASSWGTGRYEQYF. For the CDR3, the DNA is TGCGCCAGCAGCTGGGGGACAGGGCGCTACGAGCAGTACTTC.

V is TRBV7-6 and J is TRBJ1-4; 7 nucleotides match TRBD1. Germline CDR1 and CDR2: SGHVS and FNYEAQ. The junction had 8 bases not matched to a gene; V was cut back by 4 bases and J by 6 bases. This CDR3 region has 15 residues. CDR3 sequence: CASSSGTEEYEKLFF. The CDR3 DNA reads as TGTGCCAGCAGCTCCGGGACAGAAGAGTATGAAAAACTGTTTTTT. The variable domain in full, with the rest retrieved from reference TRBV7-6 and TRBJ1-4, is GAGVSQSPRYKVTKRGQDVALRCDPISGHVSLYWYRQALGQGPEFLTYFNYEAQQDKSGLPNDRFSAERPEGSISTLTIQRTEQRDSAMYRCASSSGTEEYEKLFFGSGTQLSVL.

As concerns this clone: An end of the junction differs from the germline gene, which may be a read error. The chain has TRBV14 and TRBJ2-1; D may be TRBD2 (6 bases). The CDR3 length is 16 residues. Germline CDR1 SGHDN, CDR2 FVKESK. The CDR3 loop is CASSQVSGGPYNEQFF. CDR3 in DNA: TGTGCCAGCAGTCAAGTATCCGGGGGACCCTACAATGAGCAGTTCTTC.

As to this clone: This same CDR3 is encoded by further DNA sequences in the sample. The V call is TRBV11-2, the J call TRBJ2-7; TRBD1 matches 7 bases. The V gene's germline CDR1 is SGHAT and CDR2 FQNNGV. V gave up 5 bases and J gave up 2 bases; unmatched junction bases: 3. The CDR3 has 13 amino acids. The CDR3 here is CASSPGTAYEQYF. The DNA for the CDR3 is TGTGCCAGCAGCCCAGGGACAGCCTACGAGCAGTACTTC.

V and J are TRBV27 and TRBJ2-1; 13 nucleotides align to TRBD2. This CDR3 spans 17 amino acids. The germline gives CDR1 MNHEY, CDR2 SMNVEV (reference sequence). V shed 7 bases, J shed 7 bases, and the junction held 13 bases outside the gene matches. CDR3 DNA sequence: TGTGCCAGCATCGGCCGGACTAGCGGGAGCTACGTTAATGAGCAGTTCTTC. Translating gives CASIGRTSGSYVNEQFF.

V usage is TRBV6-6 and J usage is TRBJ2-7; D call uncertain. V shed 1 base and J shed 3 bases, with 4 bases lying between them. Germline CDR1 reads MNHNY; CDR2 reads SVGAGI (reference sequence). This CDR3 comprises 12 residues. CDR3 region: CASSYFNYEQYF. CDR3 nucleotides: TGTGCCAGCAGTTACTTTAACTACGAGCAGTACTTC.

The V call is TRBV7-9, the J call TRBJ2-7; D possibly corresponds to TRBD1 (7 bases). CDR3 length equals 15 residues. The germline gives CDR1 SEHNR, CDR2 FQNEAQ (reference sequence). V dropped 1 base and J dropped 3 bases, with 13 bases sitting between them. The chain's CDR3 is CASSLGGDSLYEQYF. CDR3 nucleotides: TGTGCCAGCAGCTTAGGCGGGGACAGTCTCTACGAGCAGTACTTC.

The CDR3 coding sequence is TGCAGCGTTGAAGAGGGGACAGGGCCCTACGAGCAGTACTTC. This translates into CSVEEGTGPYEQYF. J is TRBJ2-7 and V is TRBV29-1; 9 positions match TRBD1. Germline-derived CDR1 and CDR2 are SQVTM and ANQGSEA. This CDR3 contains 14 residues. Trimming removed 0 bases from V and 2 bases from J; junction bases left unmatched: 2.

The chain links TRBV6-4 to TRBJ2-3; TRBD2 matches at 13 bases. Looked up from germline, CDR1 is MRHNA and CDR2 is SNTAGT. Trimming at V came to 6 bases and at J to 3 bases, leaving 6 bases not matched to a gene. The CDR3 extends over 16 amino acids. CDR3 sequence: CASRPGLAGYTDTQYF. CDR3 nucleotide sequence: TGTGCCAGCAGACCGGGACTAGCGGGGTATACAGATACGCAGTATTTT.

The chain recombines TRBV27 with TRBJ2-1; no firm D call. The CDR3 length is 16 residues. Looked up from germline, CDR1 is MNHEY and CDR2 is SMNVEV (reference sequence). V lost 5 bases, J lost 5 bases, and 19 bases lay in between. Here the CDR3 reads CASSLRRSGRNNEQFF. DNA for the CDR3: TGTGCCAGCAGTCTAAGGCGGTCAGGACGGAACAATGAGCAGTTCTTC.

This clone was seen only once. The CDR3, as DNA: TGTGCCAGCAGCCCCCGTCAGGGACTAGCGGGGATCTACGAGCAGTACTTC. Translation gives CASSPRQGLAGIYEQYF. V is TRBV14 and J is TRBJ2-7; 13 bases line up with TRBD2. Trimming at V came to 4 bases and at J to 3 bases, leaving 9 bases not matched to a gene. Germline lookup yields CDR1 SGHDN and CDR2 FVKESK. CDR3 length equals 17 residues.

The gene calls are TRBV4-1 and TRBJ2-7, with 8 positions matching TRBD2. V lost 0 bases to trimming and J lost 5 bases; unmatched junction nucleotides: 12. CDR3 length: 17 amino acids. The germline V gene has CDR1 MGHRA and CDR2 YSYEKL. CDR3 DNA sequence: TGCGCCAGCAGCCAAGAGACGGCGACTAGCGTTTTTCACGAGCAGTACTTC. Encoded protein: CASSQETATSVFHEQYF.

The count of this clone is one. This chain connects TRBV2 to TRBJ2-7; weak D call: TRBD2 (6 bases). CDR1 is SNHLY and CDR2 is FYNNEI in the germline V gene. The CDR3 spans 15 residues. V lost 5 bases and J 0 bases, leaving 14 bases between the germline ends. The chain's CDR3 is CASSTPAGSSYEQYF. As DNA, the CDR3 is TGTGCCAGCAGTACCCCAGCGGGTAGCTCCTACGAGCAGTACTTC.

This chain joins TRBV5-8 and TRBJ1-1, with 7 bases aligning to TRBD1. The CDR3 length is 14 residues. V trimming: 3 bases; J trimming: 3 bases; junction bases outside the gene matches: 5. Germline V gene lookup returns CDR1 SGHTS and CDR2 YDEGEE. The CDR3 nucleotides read TGTGCCAGCAGCTCCGACAGGGCGGACACTGAAGCTTTCTTT. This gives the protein CASSSDRADTEAFF.

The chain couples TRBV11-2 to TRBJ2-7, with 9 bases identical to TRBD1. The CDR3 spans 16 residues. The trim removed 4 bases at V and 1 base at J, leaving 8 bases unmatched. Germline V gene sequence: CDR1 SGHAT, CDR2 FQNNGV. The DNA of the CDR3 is TGTGCCAGCAGCTCCCCCGGGACAGGGAGGTCCTACGAGCAGTACTTC. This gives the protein CASSSPGTGRSYEQYF.

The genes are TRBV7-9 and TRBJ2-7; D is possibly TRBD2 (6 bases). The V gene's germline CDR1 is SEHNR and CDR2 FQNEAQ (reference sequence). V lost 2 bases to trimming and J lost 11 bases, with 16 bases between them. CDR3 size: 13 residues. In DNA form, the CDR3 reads TGTGCCAGCAGCTTACTCGCGGACTACGCGGAGTACTTC. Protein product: CASSLLADYAEYF.

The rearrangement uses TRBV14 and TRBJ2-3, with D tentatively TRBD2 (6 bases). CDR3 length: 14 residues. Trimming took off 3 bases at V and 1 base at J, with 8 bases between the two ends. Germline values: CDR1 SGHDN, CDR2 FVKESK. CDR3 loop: CASSHSGGTDTQYF. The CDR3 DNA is TGTGCCAGCAGCCATAGCGGAGGCACAGATACGCAGTATTTT.

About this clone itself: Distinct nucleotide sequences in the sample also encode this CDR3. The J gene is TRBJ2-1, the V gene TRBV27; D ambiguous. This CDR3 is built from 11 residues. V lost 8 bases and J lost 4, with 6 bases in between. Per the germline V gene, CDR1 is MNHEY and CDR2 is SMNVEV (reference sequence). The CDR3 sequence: CASGLYNEQFF. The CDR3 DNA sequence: TGTGCCAGCGGCCTATACAATGAGCAGTTCTTC.

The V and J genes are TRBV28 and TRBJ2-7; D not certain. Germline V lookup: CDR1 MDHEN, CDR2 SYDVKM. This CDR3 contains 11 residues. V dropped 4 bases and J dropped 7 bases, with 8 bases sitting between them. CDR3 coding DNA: TGTGCCAGCAGTTCTAGTCCAGAGCAGTACTTC. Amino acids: CASSSSPEQYF. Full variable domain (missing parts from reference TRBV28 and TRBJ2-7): DVKVTQSSRYLVKRTGEKVFLECVQDMDHENMFWYRQDPGLGLRLIYFSYDVKMKEKGDIPEGYSVSREKKERFSLILESASTNQTSMYLCASSSSPEQYFGPGTRLTVT.